One and the same sample provided the 9 T cell receptor beta chains below, sequenced in a study of blood T cell repertoires in COVID-19. The assay was immunoSEQ multiplex PCR, and TCRdb's table has in-frame clones only and misses some. The sample includes about 71,000 clones, around nine tenths seen only once; the top ten take 5% to 6.5%. The sequenced sample was peripheral blood. These receptors all come from a young woman with acute or convalescent COVID-19.

The genes are TRBV3-1 (or the pseudogene TRBV3-2) and TRBJ1-5; tentative D call: TRBD1 (6 bases). The germline V and J ends were trimmed by 0 bases and 5 bases, with 11 bases remaining between them. From germline, CDR1 is LGHDT and CDR2 YNNKEL (reference sequence). This CDR3 comprises 15 residues. CDR3: CASSQDGGGDQPQHF. The CDR3 bases are TGTGCCAGCAGCCAAGATGGTGGGGGCGATCAGCCCCAGCATTTT.

This clone showed up just once. The chain carries TRBV5-4 and TRBJ2-3; perhaps TRBD1 as D (5 bases). V dropped 10 bases and J dropped 2 bases, with 17 bases sitting between them. This CDR3 is built from 14 residues. Germline CDR1 SGHNT, CDR2 YYREEE (reference sequence). CDR3 sequence: CAVQDRGNTDTQYF. In nucleotides, the CDR3 is TGTGCCGTTCAAGACAGAGGCAACACAGATACGCAGTATTTT. Full variable domain (outside the CDR3, taken from reference TRBV5-4 and TRBJ2-3): ETGVTQSPTHLIKTRGQQVTLRCSSQSGHNTVSWYQQALGQGPQFIFQYYREEENGRGNFPPRFSGLQFPNYSSELNVNALELDDSALYLCAVQDRGNTDTQYFGPGTRLTVL.

This chain links TRBV9 with TRBJ1-2, with 7 nucleotides matching TRBD1. The CDR3 covers 13 residues. V dropped 2 bases and J dropped 3; count of bases not matched to a gene: 1. CDR1 and CDR2 (germline): SGDLS, YYNGEE. The CDR3 loop is CASSVGTDYGYTF. CDR3 sequence (DNA): TGTGCCAGCAGCGTGGGGACAGACTATGGCTACACCTTC.

The chain joins TRBV19 to TRBJ1-3, with D uncertain. V lost 4 bases and J 2 bases, leaving 12 bases between the germline ends. Germline CDR1 is LNHDA and CDR2 is SQIVND (reference sequence). CDR3 length equals 15 residues. The CDR3, as DNA: TGTGCCAGTAGTACCACAGTAGGCCCTGGAAACACCATATATTTT. Translated: CASSTTVGPGNTIYF. Together with reference TRBV19 and TRBJ1-3, the CDR3 gives the full variable domain: DGGITQSPKYLFRKEGQNVTLSCEQNLNHDAMYWYRQDPGQGLRLIYYSQIVNDFQKGDIAEGYSVSREKKESFPLTVTSAQKNPTAFYLCASSTTVGPGNTIYFGEGSWLTVV.

This clone was observed a handful of times. The chain couples TRBV6-1 to TRBJ2-6; the match to TRBD1 covers 8 bases. Germline CDR1 is MNHNS and CDR2 is SASEGT. Trimming took 4 bases from V and 0 from J; bases not matched to a gene: 5. This CDR3 is built from 17 residues. This CDR3 is CASSVGTGRSGANVLTF. The CDR3 nucleotides are TGTGCCAGCAGTGTGGGGACAGGCCGCTCTGGGGCCAACGTCCTGACTTTC.

The gene calls are TRBV19 and TRBJ1-2, with 9 bases aligning to TRBD1. The CDR3 length is 14 residues. Per the germline V gene, CDR1 is LNHDA and CDR2 is SQIVND (reference sequence). V lost 4 bases and J lost 7; bases outside the gene matches: 7. The CDR3 spells CASSTTGGSGGYTF. CDR3 DNA: TGTGCCAGTAGTACAACAGGGGGCAGCGGTGGCTACACCTTC.

This clone was recorded only once. The CDR3 here is CASSLDLGTGKYEQYF. CDR3 in DNA: TGTGCCAGCAGCTTAGACTTAGGGACAGGGAAATACGAGCAGTACTTC. V is TRBV7-2 and J is TRBJ2-7, with 9 bases identical to TRBD1. Per the germline V gene, CDR1 is SGHTA and CDR2 is FQGNSA. V shed 1 base, J shed 4 bases, and the junction held 8 bases outside the gene matches. This CDR3 contains 16 residues.

V usage is TRBV7-8 and J usage is TRBJ2-1; D ambiguous. Germline V gene lookup returns CDR1 SGHVS and CDR2 FQNEAQ. The CDR3 covers 14 residues. V lost 5 bases, J lost 4 bases, and 12 bases lay in between. This chain's CDR3 is CASSQSRSYNEQFF. The CDR3 DNA reads as TGTGCCAGCAGCCAAAGTAGGAGTTACAATGAGCAGTTCTTC.

The V call is TRBV2, the J call TRBJ2-3; 10 bases fit TRBD2. The CDR3 loop spans 15 amino acids. Germline assignment: CDR1 SNHLY and CDR2 FYNNEI. J was trimmed by 4 bases and V by 4 bases; bases with no gene match: 5. The chain's CDR3 is CASSGLAGASDTQYF. DNA of the CDR3: TGTGCCAGCAGTGGGCTAGCGGGGGCCTCAGATACGCAGTATTTT.